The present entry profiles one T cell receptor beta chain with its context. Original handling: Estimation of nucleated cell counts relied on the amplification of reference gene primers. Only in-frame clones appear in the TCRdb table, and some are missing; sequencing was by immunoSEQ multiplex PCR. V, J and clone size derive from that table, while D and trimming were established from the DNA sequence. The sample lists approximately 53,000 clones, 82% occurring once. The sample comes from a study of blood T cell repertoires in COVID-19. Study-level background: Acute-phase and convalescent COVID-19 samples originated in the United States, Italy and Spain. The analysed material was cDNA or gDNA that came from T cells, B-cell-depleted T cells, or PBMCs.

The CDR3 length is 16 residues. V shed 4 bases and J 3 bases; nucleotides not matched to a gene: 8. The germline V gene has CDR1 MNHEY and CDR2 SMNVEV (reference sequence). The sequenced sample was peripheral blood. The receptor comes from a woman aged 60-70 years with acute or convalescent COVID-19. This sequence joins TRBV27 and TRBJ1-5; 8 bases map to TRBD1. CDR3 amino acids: CASSSAGGIVNQPQHF. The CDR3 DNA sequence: TGTGCCAGCAGTTCTGCAGGGGGCATTGTCAATCAGCCCCAGCATTTT.